The clone carrying this TCR beta chain was counted many times. Unique molecular identifiers were incorporated during preparation of the TCRbeta library. MiXCR, run by TCRdb on the PCR reads, gives a single entry per CDR3 protein. The sample includes approximately 490,000 distinct CDR3 sequences, about 11% of them seen just once. These data come from a study of T-cell reconstitution after alpha-beta-depleted transplantation in children. Germline values: CDR1 SGDLS, CDR2 YYNGEE. J gave up 7 bases and V 4 bases, and 10 bases lay outside the gene matches. CDR3 length equals 15 residues. The sequence was collected from a child under 10 years old with inherited bone marrow failure, due to receive a stem cell transplant. The V gene is TRBV9, the J gene TRBJ2-7; 11 bases map to TRBD2. This material consisted of PBMCs, taken before TCRalphabeta/CD19-depleted stem cell transplant. In DNA, the CDR3 is TGTGCCAGCAGCCTCGGGACTAGCGGAGCCTTGGAGCAGTACTTC. This codes for CASSLGTSGALEQYF.